What follows are 18 T cell receptor beta chains derived from one specimen sequenced in a study of T cell responses to AZD1222 COVID-19 vaccine. Sequencing used immunoSEQ multiplex PCR; TCRdb keeps in-frame clones, though not all of them. The sample includes 30,000 to 35,000 clones, around three quarters seen only once; the top ten take 4.5% to 5.5%. The sequences come from peripheral blood, collected 28 days after the second AZD1222 dose. The receptors come from an adult who received the AZD1222 COVID-19 vaccine.

V and J are TRBV29-1 and TRBJ1-4, with D unresolved. The CDR3 loop spans 16 amino acids. The V end lost 3 bases, the J end lost 2 bases, and 16 bases lay between the germline ends. Per germline, CDR1 SQVTM and CDR2 ANQGSEA. CDR3 bases: TGCAGCGTTGATGGTGGCAGGCGAGGGACTAATGAAAAACTGTTTTTT. Translating it yields CSVDGGRRGTNEKLFF.

The CDR3 spells CASSLTGMGANTEAFF. In nucleotides, the CDR3 is TGTGCCAGCAGCCTGACAGGGATGGGGGCGAACACTGAAGCTTTCTTT. The chain joins TRBV7-2 to TRBJ1-1, with 7 bases lining up with TRBD1. The CDR3 extends over 16 amino acids. Germline V CDR1 and CDR2: SGHTA, FQGNSA. The trim removed 5 bases at V and 1 base at J, leaving 10 bases unmatched.

This clone occurred once. The rearrangement links TRBV11-2 to TRBJ2-2; 8 bases align to TRBD1. Germline CDR1 reads SGHAT; CDR2 reads FQNNGV. The length of the CDR3 is 15 residues. The trim removed 3 bases at V and 3 bases at J, leaving 3 bases unmatched. The CDR3 spells CASSFGTGHTGELFF. The CDR3 coding sequence is TGTGCCAGCAGCTTCGGGACAGGCCACACCGGGGAGCTGTTTTTT.

This chain connects TRBV19 to TRBJ2-6, with a weak D call TRBD2 (6 bases). CDR3 length equals 15 residues. Per the germline V gene, CDR1 is LNHDA and CDR2 is SQIVND (reference sequence). V gave up 7 bases and J gave up 4 bases, with 14 bases separating them. CDR3 in DNA: TGTGCCAGTATGCGGGGCTCGGCCGGGGCCAACGTCCTGACTTTC. Encoded protein: CASMRGSAGANVLTF.

The CDR3 here is CASSLVAVDVETQYF. For the CDR3, the DNA is TGTGCCAGCTCACTAGTGGCGGTGGATGTAGAGACCCAGTACTTC. This chain joins TRBV18 and TRBJ2-5; no clear D gene. Germline V gene sequence: CDR1 KGHSH, CDR2 LQKENI. Trimming took off 4 bases at V and 4 bases at J, with 16 bases between the two ends. The CDR3 sequence is 15 residues long.

The chain carries TRBV7-9 and TRBJ1-4; 9 bases are a match to TRBD1. The germline V gene encodes CDR1 SEHNR and CDR2 FQNEAQ (reference sequence). V lost 4 bases and J lost 7; bases outside the gene matches: 7. There are 15 residues in the CDR3. Here the CDR3 reads CASSYKGQGSEKLFF. The CDR3 region has the DNA TGTGCCAGCAGCTACAAGGGACAGGGTAGTGAAAAACTGTTTTTT.

V and J are TRBV29-1 and TRBJ2-7; 8 bases agree with TRBD1. CDR3 length equals 14 residues. The V gene's germline CDR1 is SQVTM and CDR2 ANQGSEA. Trimming cost V 6 bases and J 2 bases; bases outside gene matches: 9. CDR3 in DNA: TGCAGCGTAAAAGGACAGGGTCCTACCTACGAGCAGTACGTC. Residues: CSVKGQGPTYEQYV.

V usage is TRBV5-1 and J usage is TRBJ2-7; TRBD2 agrees at 11 bases. This CDR3 has 15 residues. V shed 2 bases, J shed 5 bases, and the junction held 6 bases outside the gene matches. The germline gives CDR1 SGHRS, CDR2 YFSETQ. CDR3 sequence: CASSFSGGAIHEQYF. CDR3 sequence (DNA): TGCGCCAGCAGCTTTAGCGGGGGGGCCATCCACGAGCAGTACTTC.

The V and J genes are TRBV6-5 and TRBJ1-6, with D hard to call. Germline loops: CDR1 MNHEY, CDR2 SVGAGI. The CDR3 loop spans 14 amino acids. V lost 6 bases and J 5 bases, leaving 11 bases between the germline ends. CDR3 loop: CASSFGRHNSPLHF. The CDR3 region has the DNA TGTGCCAGCAGCTTCGGACGGCATAATTCACCCCTCCACTTT.

This chain joins TRBV4-3 and TRBJ1-1; TRBD1 matches 7 bases. J gave up 6 bases and V 4 bases, and 2 bases lay outside the gene matches. Germline V lookup: CDR1 LGHNA, CDR2 YSLEER. The CDR3 length is 12 residues. The CDR3 coding sequence is TGCGCCAGCAGCCCAGGGGGGGCTGAAGCTTTCTTT. Translated: CASSPGGAEAFF.

The V call is TRBV7-9, the J call TRBJ2-3; D unclear. V was clipped by 7 bases and J by 2 bases, with 19 bases between them. This CDR3 has 16 amino acids. The germline V gene has CDR1 SEHNR and CDR2 FQNEAQ (reference sequence). CDR3 amino acids: CASTVGPRTTTDTQYF. In DNA form, the CDR3 reads TGTGCCAGCACCGTAGGGCCCAGAACTACCACAGATACGCAGTATTTT.

This chain connects TRBV28 to TRBJ1-3; 8 bases match TRBD1. V lost 6 bases, J lost 2 bases, and 6 bases stayed unmatched. The CDR3 runs 15 residues. Germline assignment: CDR1 MDHEN and CDR2 SYDVKM. This CDR3 reads CASSPQTGAGNTIYF. The CDR3 DNA reads as TGTGCCAGCAGCCCACAGACAGGGGCTGGAAACACCATATATTTT.

The rearrangement uses TRBV7-6 and TRBJ1-1; 7 bases agree with TRBD1. After removal of 1 base from V and 1 base from J, the junction contained 6 bases not matched to a gene. The CDR3 is made up of 16 amino acids. Germline V gives CDR1 SGHVS, CDR2 FNYEAQ. In DNA, the CDR3 is TGTGCCAGCAGCTTAGTTGTCGGACAGGCGAACACTGAAGCTTTCTTT. It specifies CASSLVVGQANTEAFF.

The genes are TRBV5-1 and TRBJ1-1, with D perhaps TRBD1 (6 bases). Trimming left V 2 bases short and J 4 bases short, with 15 bases between. CDR1 and CDR2 (germline): SGHRS, YFSETQ. There are 15 residues in the CDR3. The CDR3 region is CASSLAYRDSTEAFF. CDR3 DNA: TGCGCCAGCAGCTTAGCCTACAGGGATAGCACTGAAGCTTTCTTT. Full variable domain (remainder filled in from reference TRBV5-1 and TRBJ1-1): KAGVTQTPRYLIKTRGQQVTLSCSPISGHRSVSWYQQTPGQGLQFLFEYFSETQRNKGNFPGRFSGRQFSNSRSEMNVSTLELGDSALYLCASSLAYRDSTEAFFGQGTRLTVV.

The chain couples TRBV3-1 (or the pseudogene TRBV3-2) to TRBJ1-3; D gene ambiguous. Germline assignment: CDR1 LGHDT and CDR2 YNNKEL (reference sequence). Trimming left V 1 base short and J 4 bases short, with 14 bases between. The CDR3 is made up of 16 amino acids. Here the CDR3 DNA reads TGTGCCAGCAGCCAAGGAGGATCCGCCTCGGGAAACACCATATATTTT. This sequence encodes CASSQGGSASGNTIYF.

The chain employs TRBV21-1 and TRBJ1-1. TRBV21-1 is classified as a pseudogene. The CDR3 sequence is 14 residues long. The CDR3 region is CASRATRGDTEAFF. The DNA of the CDR3 is TGTGCCAGCAGAGCTACTCGAGGAGACACTGAAGCTTTCTTT.

The genes are TRBV2 and TRBJ2-5, with no clear D. Germline CDR1 reads SNHLY; CDR2 reads FYNNEI. The CDR3 consists of 16 residues. Trimming took 0 bases from V and 5 from J, leaving 16 bases between them. The CDR3 sequence: CASSEARDELQETQYF. CDR3 nucleotides: TGTGCCAGCAGTGAAGCGCGAGACGAGCTTCAGGAGACCCAGTACTTC.

The CDR3 protein is CASSLAGGDQPQHF. Written as DNA, the CDR3 is TGCGCCAGCAGCTTGGCCGGAGGGGATCAGCCCCAGCATTTT. The chain links TRBV5-1 to TRBJ1-5; tentative D call: TRBD1 (5 bases). Germline values: CDR1 SGHRS, CDR2 YFSETQ. V was shortened by 0 bases and J by 5 bases, with 9 bases between the two germline ends. This CDR3 has 14 amino acids.